These T cell receptor beta chains were read from a single sample in a study of blood T cells in healthy people across ages. Using its own MiXCR run on the 5' RACE reads, TCRdb lists one record per CDR3 protein. The data show about 1.5 million distinct CDR3 sequences, with approximately 39% seen just once and approximately 4.1% held by the top ten. Material: blood. These receptors all come from a woman aged 18-35 years in good health. Both conserved end residues are part of each CDR3.

>TRBV12-3/TRBV12-4|TRBJ1-1
CASSREVWGPTEAFF
>TRBV6-2/TRBV6-3|TRBJ2-4
CASSWSAKNIQYF
>TRBV7-9|TRBJ2-7
CASSLGFRVSYEQYF
>TRBV9|TRBJ2-5
CASSASLADYNEQYF
>TRBV7-2|TRBJ2-1
CASSLQGGRGGAGGGNEQFF
>TRBV6-2/TRBV6-3|TRBJ2-3
CASRPSTTSGRARSSQYF
>TRBV5-1|TRBJ2-3
CASSPRTGGADTQYF
>TRBV6-2/TRBV6-3|TRBJ2-3
CASSYGTAKDTQYF
>TRBV20-1|TRBJ1-6
CSAPGGSDNSPLHF
>TRBV20-1|TRBJ2-1
CSARGITSGIVDEQFF
>TRBV7-6|TRBJ2-7
CASSSWTSGNEQYF
>TRBV20-1|TRBJ1-2
CSAVGNDGYTF
>TRBV5-1|TRBJ1-1
CASRSFTGGGNTEAFF
>TRBV10-3|TRBJ2-3
CAISPTSGSTDTQYF
>TRBV5-1|TRBJ2-7
CTSSLEGEHYEQYF
>TRBV10-3|TRBJ2-7
CAISGQGRPYEQYF
>TRBV5-1|TRBJ1-2
CASSFTTGEVYGYTF
>TRBV12-3/TRBV12-4|TRBJ2-3
CASSLSAAADTQYF
>TRBV15|TRBJ2-1
CATRPGQYNEQFF
>TRBV6-4|TRBJ2-3
CASSDIAGGPDTQYF
>TRBV4-1|TRBJ2-3
CASSQSGRSYTQYF
>TRBV6-2/TRBV6-3|TRBJ1-2
CASSLQGAYIYGYTF
>TRBV5-1|TRBJ2-3
CASTEGATDTQYF
>TRBV6-1|TRBJ2-1
CASSPPHRGATYNEQFF
>TRBV10-3|TRBJ1-2
CAIMTGVNYGYTF
>TRBV7-8|TRBJ2-3
CASSSGPFTDTQYF
>TRBV4-3|TRBJ2-7
CASSQGRLAGDREQYF
>TRBV4-2|TRBJ1-1
CASSRGPGMNTEAFF
>TRBV27|TRBJ2-3
CASSITIAGTDTQYF
>TRBV6-5|TRBJ2-1
CASSYVSNNEQFF
>TRBV11-2|TRBJ2-1
CASHPASYNEQFF
>TRBV4-2|TRBJ2-5
CASSRGLSPQTQYF
>TRBV20-1|TRBJ2-4
CSATDLAKNIQYF
>TRBV4-3|TRBJ2-2
CASSQVGWAGELFF
>TRBV20-1|TRBJ1-5
CSALRQGSPNQPQHF
>TRBV25-1|TRBJ2-7
CASSVALTYEQYF
>TRBV20-1|TRBJ2-3
CGARTSGRTDTQYF
>TRBV3-1|TRBJ2-3
CASSRTTGGDTQYF
>TRBV6-2/TRBV6-3|-
CASRGLSYGSYEQYF
>TRBV6-6|TRBJ1-2
CASSYLSGGSYGYTF
>TRBV27|TRBJ2-5
CASSLSPGGRGETQYF
>TRBV3-1|TRBJ2-1
CASSRMGDNEQFF
>TRBV7-2|TRBJ2-7
CASSKTAGLEEQYF
>TRBV12-3/TRBV12-4|TRBJ2-7
CACSRTAIAYEQYF
>TRBV6-5|TRBJ2-3
CASSPTSGGGADTQYF
>TRBV20-1|TRBJ2-1
CSASRQGVGEQFF
>TRBV25-1|TRBJ1-6
CASSESKRTGSNSPLHF
>TRBV7-2|TRBJ1-2
CASSLGPGGWDNYGHTF
>TRBV18|TRBJ1-2
CASSHDRKNSGYTF
>TRBV7-2|-
CASSLSLAGSNEQYF
>TRBV2|TRBJ1-2
CASSDLAGQGSANYGYTF